Listed here are 14 T cell receptor beta chains from one sample, sequenced in a study of T cells in Graves' hyperthyroidism and ophthalmopathy (dated by TCRdb to 2018 to 2020). Receptors were amplified or captured by multiplex PCR. TCRdb records Illumina HiSeq 2000 as the sequencer. The TCR beta CDR3 regions were amplified from RNA transcripts. A first-round RT-PCR of the TCR CDR3 used the HTBI primer set with the Qiagen OneStep RT-PCR kit. TCRdb cleaned the public reads at Q25 with fastp, built clones with MiXCR and kept in-frame beta chains. Each entry merges the rows of one CDR3 protein and shows their most common DNA and genes. The sample table holds 250,000 to 300,000 distinct CDR3 sequences, of which roughly 20% were seen once. About 40% of the sample rests with the top ten. Sequencing was done on a sample of blood. These receptors were taken from a man between 50 and 59 years old with Graves' ophthalmopathy.

This clonotype was recorded a few times. The chain recombines TRBV7-3 with TRBJ2-1, with D unresolved. V shed 0 bases and J shed 3 bases, with 12 bases lying between them. Germline CDR1 reads SGHTA; CDR2 reads FQGTGA. The CDR3 is made up of 16 amino acids. The CDR3 region has the DNA TGTGCCAGCAGCTTAACGAATACGCCGTTCTACAATGAGCAGTTCTTC. It specifies CASSLTNTPFYNEQFF.

The genes are TRBV6-1 and TRBJ2-2; D gene ambiguous. The V gene lost 7 bases and the J gene lost 0 bases, with 6 bases spanning the gap. The CDR3 extends over 13 amino acids. Germline loops: CDR1 MNHNS, CDR2 SASEGT. CDR3 loop: CASTESNTGELFF. CDR3 nucleotides: TGTGCCAGCACCGAGTCGAACACCGGGGAGCTGTTTTTT.

This clonotype was found many times. The gene calls are TRBV24-1 and TRBJ1-5; D is ambiguous. CDR3 length: 14 amino acids. The germline V gene has CDR1 KGHDR and CDR2 SFDVKD. Trimming stripped 4 bases from V and 0 bases from J, with 6 bases between. The CDR3 region is CATSEPDSNQPQHF. The CDR3 DNA sequence: TGTGCCACCAGTGAGCCCGATAGCAATCAGCCCCAGCATTTT.

This clonotype appeared many times. The chain recombines TRBV12-3 or TRBV12-4 with TRBJ2-5; TRBD2 agrees at 7 bases. This CDR3 is built from 17 residues. The V and J ends lost 3 bases and 3 bases, in that order; junction bases with no gene match: 13. Written as DNA, the CDR3 is TGTGCCAGCAGTTTCCTTGGGTCGGGAGGTGGTAAAGAGACCCAGTACTTC. Encoded protein: CASSFLGSGGGKETQYF.

This chain joins TRBV28 and TRBJ2-1; maybe TRBD2 (5 bases). V was trimmed by 1 base and J by 7 bases, leaving 11 bases between them. The CDR3 contains 14 residues. The germline CDR1 and CDR2 sequences are MDHEN and SYDVKM. CDR3 bases: TGTGCCAGCAGTTTATTGAGGGTCGGGAATGAGCAGTTCTTC. It translates to CASSLLRVGNEQFF. Supplemented by reference TRBV28 and TRBJ2-1, the full variable domain reads DVKVTQSSRYLVKRTGEKVFLECVQDMDHENMFWYRQDPGLGLRLIYFSYDVKMKEKGDIPEGYSVSREKKERFSLILESASTNQTSMYLCASSLLRVGNEQFFGPGTRLTVL.

This clonotype occurred many times. The rearrangement uses TRBV9 and TRBJ2-3; 9 nucleotides agree with TRBD2. V was clipped by 4 bases and J by 5 bases; unmatched bases: 5. Germline V gene data show CDR1 as SGDLS and CDR2 as YYNGEE. The CDR3 sequence is 14 residues long. CDR3 nucleotides: TGTGCCAGCAGCCCTATAGCGGGAGTAGATACGCAGTATTTT. As protein: CASSPIAGVDTQYF.

The V gene is TRBV28, the J gene TRBJ1-5; the D gene is possibly TRBD1 (5 bases). The CDR3 has 13 amino acids. The V end was cut by 6 bases, the J end by 5 bases, with 11 bases between. Per germline, CDR1 MDHEN and CDR2 SYDVKM. CDR3 sequence reads: CASREGSHQPQHF. CDR3 in DNA: TGTGCCAGCAGGGAGGGGTCTCATCAGCCCCAGCATTTT.

The gene calls are TRBV6-5 and TRBJ1-4; maybe TRBD1 (6 bases). This CDR3 is 14 amino acids long. Looked up from germline, CDR1 is MNHEY and CDR2 is SVGAGI. Trimming pared 2 bases from V and 4 bases from J, leaving 8 bases between. The CDR3 reads CASSYGGFNEKLFF. DNA of the CDR3: TGTGCCAGCAGTTACGGGGGCTTTAATGAAAAACTGTTTTTT.

CDR3 in DNA: TGTGCCACCAGCAGAGATCATTCGGTTAGCAATCAGCCCCAGCATTTT. Protein sequence: CATSRDHSVSNQPQHF. V is TRBV15 and J is TRBJ1-5, with D unclear. V was trimmed by 0 bases and J by 0 bases, leaving 9 bases between them. Germline-derived CDR1 and CDR2 are LNHNV and YYDKDF (reference sequence). This CDR3 is built from 16 residues.

The sample holds many counts of this clonotype. This chain links TRBV11-2 with TRBJ2-1; D might be TRBD1 (7 bases). Deletions cut 3 bases from V and 3 bases from J, with 15 bases between. Per the germline V gene, CDR1 is SGHAT and CDR2 is FQNNGV. The CDR3 sequence is 16 residues long. For the CDR3, the DNA is TGTGCCAGCAGCTTGCTCCAGGGGGGCAACTACAATGAGCAGTTCTTC. The encoded protein is CASSLLQGGNYNEQFF.

This clonotype was detected ten times or more. This sequence joins TRBV24-1 and TRBJ1-2, with 12 bases fitting TRBD1. V lost 4 bases to trimming and J lost 8 bases; unmatched junction nucleotides: 7. The germline gives CDR1 KGHDR, CDR2 SFDVKD. This CDR3 is 15 amino acids long. CDR3 sequence (DNA): TGTGCCACCAGTGAGGGGACAGGGGGCGAGGAGGGCTACACCTTC. As protein: CATSEGTGGEEGYTF.

This sequence joins TRBV27 and TRBJ2-7; TRBD2 aligns across 15 bases. CDR1 and CDR2 from the germline V gene are MNHEY and SMNVEV (reference sequence). The CDR3 is 18 amino acids. Trimming cost V 7 bases and J 5 bases; bases outside gene matches: 15. The CDR3 here is CASKGTSGRLSIRDEQYF. The CDR3 DNA reads as TGTGCCAGCAAAGGGACTAGCGGGAGGCTCTCGATTAGAGACGAGCAGTACTTC.

This clonotype was detected ten times or more. The V gene is TRBV28, the J gene TRBJ2-7; 10 bases match TRBD1. This CDR3 contains 14 residues. Germline CDR1 is MDHEN and CDR2 is SYDVKM. With V trimmed by 4 bases and J by 4 bases, 4 bases remained unmatched. The CDR3 sequence is CASSSGTGAYEQYF. DNA of the CDR3: TGTGCCAGCAGTTCCGGGACAGGGGCATACGAGCAGTACTTC.

The V call is TRBV11-2, the J call TRBJ2-1; TRBD2 agrees at 7 bases. Trimming took 5 bases from V and 4 from J; bases not matched to a gene: 11. Germline-derived CDR1 and CDR2 are SGHAT and FQNNGV. The CDR3 contains 16 residues. DNA of the CDR3: TGTGCCAGCAGCCCACGACTCGGCGGGAGTTACAATGAGCAGTTCTTC. Translation: CASSPRLGGSYNEQFF.